This T cell receptor beta chain appears in the sequencing data of a study of blood T cell repertoires in COVID-19. Looking at the study overall: The samples span acute and convalescent COVID-19 from the United States, Italy and Spain. From T cells, B-cell-depleted T cells, or PBMCs came the material, which was cDNA or gDNA.

In the original analysis: The assay estimated nucleated cells by amplifying reference gene primers. TCRdb keeps only in-frame clones here, not all; method: immunoSEQ multiplex PCR. The DNA was the basis for D and trimming; V, J and clone size are from that table. This sample has fewer than 130,000 clones, with approximately 84% found just once. This CDR3 is 16 amino acids long. The germline CDR1 and CDR2 sequences are MDHEN and SYDVKM. V was shortened by 5 bases and J by 5 bases, with 21 bases between the two germline ends. This sequence was found in a human donor in a cohort sampled during active COVID-19. The sample comprised peripheral blood. V and J are TRBV28 and TRBJ1-2; D unresolved. Written as DNA, the CDR3 is TGTGCCAGCAGTCAGGCGCAGCATCCGTATCGGTATGGCTACACCTTC. Its translation: CASSQAQHPYRYGYTF.